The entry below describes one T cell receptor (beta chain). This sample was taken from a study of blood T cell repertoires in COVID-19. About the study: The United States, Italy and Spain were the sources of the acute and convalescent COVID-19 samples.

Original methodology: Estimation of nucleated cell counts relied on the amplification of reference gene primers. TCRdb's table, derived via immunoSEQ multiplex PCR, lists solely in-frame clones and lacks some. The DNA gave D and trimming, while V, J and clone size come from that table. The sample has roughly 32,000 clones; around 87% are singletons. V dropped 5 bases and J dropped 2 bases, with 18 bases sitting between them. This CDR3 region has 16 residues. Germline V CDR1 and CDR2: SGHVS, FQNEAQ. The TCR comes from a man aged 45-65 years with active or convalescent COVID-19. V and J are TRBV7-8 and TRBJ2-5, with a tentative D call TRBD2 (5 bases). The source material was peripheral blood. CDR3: CASSGLVTRLQETQYF. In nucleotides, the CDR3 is TGTGCCAGCAGCGGACTGGTTACACGTCTTCAAGAGACCCAGTACTTC.